The 31 T cell receptor beta chains presented below share a single source sample, sequenced in a study of blood T cell repertoires in COVID-19. The data were produced by immunoSEQ multiplex PCR, yet TCRdb's version contains in-frame clones alone and is incomplete. The repertoire includes more than 150,000 clones, 80% of them detected once, and 13% to 15% sits in the top ten. The sequenced sample was PBMCs or T cells enriched from blood (not recorded which). These receptors all stem from a man aged 55 to 70 who had been exposed to COVID-19.

The CDR3 sequence is CASSSLNQPQHF. CDR3 bases: TGTGCCAGCAGCTCCTTGAATCAGCCCCAGCATTTT. J is TRBJ1-5 and V is TRBV7-2; D ambiguous. This CDR3 region has 12 residues. Trimming removed 4 bases from V and 4 bases from J, with 5 bases in between. Germline V gene data show CDR1 as SGHTA and CDR2 as FQGNSA.

V usage is TRBV10-3 and J usage is TRBJ2-3; TRBD2 matches at 8 bases. V lost 7 bases, J lost 4 bases, and 4 bases stayed unmatched. The CDR3 totals 13 residues. CDR1 and CDR2 (germline): ENHRY, SYGVKD. Here the CDR3 DNA reads TGTGCCATCACAAGCGGGAGTCCAGATACGCAGTATTTT. Protein sequence: CAITSGSPDTQYF.

This clone was observed once. V gene TRBV6-2 or TRBV6-3 combines with J gene TRBJ1-5; 7 nucleotides line up with TRBD1. The V gene's germline CDR1 is MNHEY and CDR2 SVGEGT. This CDR3 is 17 amino acids long. The V gene end was trimmed by 4 bases and the J gene end by 4 bases; junction bases not matched to a gene: 13. Here the CDR3 reads CASSSALRDRGNQPQHF. The CDR3 region has the DNA TGTGCCAGCAGTTCCGCACTCCGGGACAGAGGGAATCAGCCCCAGCATTTT.

This rearrangement joins TRBV21-1 to TRBJ1-1; the tabulated D call, TRBD1, remains unverified against the DNA. TRBV21-1 is tagged as a pseudogene. CDR3 length equals 21 residues. DNA for the CDR3: TGTGCCAGCAGCAATCGTTTCCGAAGAGAAATTAGGTCCCAGGAGAACACTGAAGCTTTCTTT. Residues: CASSNRFRREIRSQENTEAFF.

The chain employs TRBV7-3 and TRBJ2-7; D possibly corresponds to TRBD2 (6 bases). Per the germline V gene, CDR1 is SGHTA and CDR2 is FQGTGA. The length of the CDR3 is 13 residues. V lost 7 bases and J lost 3, with 13 bases in between. The CDR3 nucleotides read TGTGCCAGCATCACGACCGGGGGCTACGAGCAGTACTTC. Protein: CASITTGGYEQYF.

The chain is built from TRBV7-2 and TRBJ1-5; perhaps TRBD1 as D (5 bases). CDR3 length equals 15 residues. Trimming stripped 3 bases from V and 0 bases from J, with 9 bases between. Germline assignment: CDR1 SGHTA and CDR2 FQGNSA. The CDR3 here is CASSFGADSNQPQHF. The CDR3 DNA follows: TGTGCCAGCAGCTTTGGGGCGGATAGCAATCAGCCCCAGCATTTT.

The rearrangement joins TRBV12-3 or TRBV12-4 to TRBJ2-7, with D hard to call. V was pared by 6 bases and J by 5 bases, with 8 bases between. The CDR3 is made up of 11 amino acids. The CDR3 DNA reads as TGTGCCAGCAGCAGCACTAACGAGCAGTACTTC. This sequence encodes CASSSTNEQYF.

V usage is TRBV27 and J usage is TRBJ2-7; 14 bases line up with TRBD2. The V gene end was trimmed by 5 bases and the J gene end by 5 bases; junction bases not matched to a gene: 11. Germline CDR1 is MNHEY and CDR2 is SMNVEV (reference sequence). This CDR3 comprises 17 residues. The DNA of the CDR3 is TGTGCCAGCAGTGCGACTAGCGGGAGGGCCAGTTACCACGAGCAGTACTTC. This sequence encodes CASSATSGRASYHEQYF.

V usage is TRBV11-3 and J usage is TRBJ2-1; D uncertain. V was trimmed by 1 base and J by 3 bases, leaving 7 bases between them. Germline loops: CDR1 SGHNT, CDR2 YENEEA. This CDR3 spans 14 amino acids. The CDR3 sequence: CASSLGTNYNEQFF. The CDR3 DNA is TGTGCCAGCAGCTTAGGCACTAACTACAATGAGCAGTTCTTC.

V is TRBV2 and J is TRBJ2-5; 9 bases are a match to TRBD2. Germline V gene sequence: CDR1 SNHLY, CDR2 FYNNEI. J lost 3 bases, V lost 3 bases, and 2 bases had no gene match. The CDR3 is made up of 14 amino acids. CDR3 region: CASSEASGKETQYF. CDR3 bases: TGTGCCAGCAGTGAGGCTAGCGGGAAAGAGACCCAGTACTTC.

The V gene is TRBV7-2, the J gene TRBJ2-7; 11 nucleotides match TRBD2. The CDR3 runs to 14 residues. Germline CDR1 and CDR2: SGHTA and FQGNSA. The V and J ends lost 7 bases and 5 bases, in that order; junction bases with no gene match: 7. The CDR3 DNA reads TGTGCCAGCAAACTACTAGCGGGAGTTGACGAGCAGTACTTC. This codes for CASKLLAGVDEQYF.

This clone was counted a few times. The chain links TRBV6-5 to TRBJ1-2; 7 bases are a match to TRBD1. The J segment lost 8 bases and the V segment lost 6 bases, leaving 12 bases of the junction unmatched. The CDR3 has 14 residues. Looked up from germline, CDR1 is MNHEY and CDR2 is SVGAGI. Written as DNA, the CDR3 is TGTGCCAGCAGCCAGACCCGACAGGGAGGAGGCTACACCTTC. Translating gives CASSQTRQGGGYTF.

The J gene is TRBJ2-2, the V gene TRBV5-1; TRBD1 matches at 7 bases. V shed 4 bases and J 0 bases; nucleotides not matched to a gene: 3. Germline V gives CDR1 SGHRS, CDR2 YFSETQ. The CDR3 loop spans 15 amino acids. CDR3 region: CASSPGQANTGELFF. In DNA form, the CDR3 reads TGCGCCAGCAGCCCAGGACAGGCGAACACCGGGGAGCTGTTTTTT.

The V and J genes are TRBV5-4 and TRBJ2-1, with D perhaps TRBD2 (5 bases). The CDR3 extends over 13 amino acids. Germline CDR1 and CDR2: SGHNT and YYREEE (reference sequence). The ends were cut back, 5 bases at V and 5 bases at J, with 11 bases in the middle. Written as DNA, the CDR3 is TGTGCCAGCAGGAACAAGCGGAACAATGAGCAGTTCTTC. This translates into CASRNKRNNEQFF.

V is TRBV7-9 and J is TRBJ1-6; no firm D call. V shed 4 bases and J shed 10 bases, with 8 bases lying between them. Germline CDR1 SEHNR, CDR2 FQNEAQ (reference sequence). This CDR3 has 12 residues. The CDR3 region is CASSSSRSPLHF. DNA for the CDR3: TGTGCCAGCAGCTCCTCCAGGTCACCCCTCCACTTT.

This chain joins TRBV6-2 or TRBV6-3 and TRBJ2-7; D unclear. Trimming shortened V by 5 bases and J by 1 base, and 6 bases separated the two germline ends. There are 12 residues in the CDR3. Germline V gene sequence: CDR1 MNHEY, CDR2 SVGEGT. For the CDR3, the DNA is TGTGCCAGCAGTCCGTATTCCTACGAGCAGTACTTC. Translated, it gives CASSPYSYEQYF.

The chain is built from TRBV4-1 and TRBJ1-1; D uncertain. The CDR3 covers 16 residues. Germline CDR1 reads MGHRA; CDR2 reads YSYEKL. Trimming took off 0 bases at V and 0 bases at J, with 11 bases between the two ends. In nucleotides, the CDR3 is TGCGCCAGCAGCCAAGACAGTGGAGCCATGAACACTGAAGCTTTCTTT. Translated: CASSQDSGAMNTEAFF.

The chain is built from TRBV27 and TRBJ1-2; 9 nucleotides align to TRBD1. J gave up 1 base and V 8 bases, and 8 bases lay outside the gene matches. Germline V gene data show CDR1 as MNHEY and CDR2 as SMNVEV (reference sequence). The CDR3 runs to 15 residues. CDR3 nucleotide sequence: TGTGCCAGCCCCGGGACAGGGTCCTTTAACTATGGCTACACCTTC. It is translated as CASPGTGSFNYGYTF.

This clone appeared a single time. The CDR3 coding sequence is TGTGCCACCAGTGATGAGGGGGCGGGTTATGGCTACACCTTC. Encoded protein: CATSDEGAGYGYTF. The chain has TRBV24-1 and TRBJ1-2; 7 bases align to TRBD1. Germline V CDR1 and CDR2: KGHDR, SFDVKD. The CDR3 runs 14 residues. V shed 3 bases, J shed 5 bases, and the junction held 5 bases outside the gene matches.

The chain is built from TRBV27 and TRBJ1-1, with no clear D. Between the trimmed V and J ends, which lost 3 bases and 4 bases, there was a span of 12 bases. This CDR3 contains 14 residues. Germline values: CDR1 MNHEY, CDR2 SMNVEV (reference sequence). CDR3 in amino acids: CASSFREVSTEAFF. Here the CDR3 DNA reads TGTGCCAGCAGTTTTCGTGAGGTCTCCACTGAAGCTTTCTTT.

The rearrangement uses TRBV19 and TRBJ1-5; tentative D call: TRBD1 (5 bases). Trimming stripped 11 bases from V and 4 bases from J, with 21 bases between. Germline V gene sequence: CDR1 LNHDA, CDR2 SQIVND (reference sequence). The CDR3 runs 15 residues. The CDR3 is CAGSRDGGPNQPQHF. The DNA for the CDR3 is TGTGCCGGGAGCCGGGACGGGGGACCTAATCAGCCCCAGCATTTT.

V and J are TRBV5-1 and TRBJ2-5; 9 bases fit TRBD2. This CDR3 is 14 amino acids long. Germline loops: CDR1 SGHRS, CDR2 YFSETQ. V trimming: 4 bases; J trimming: 5 bases; junction bases outside the gene matches: 6. The CDR3: CASSGGLAGETQYF. The DNA of the CDR3 is TGCGCCAGCAGCGGGGGACTAGCTGGCGAGACCCAGTACTTC.

V gene TRBV19 combines with J gene TRBJ2-3, with 8 bases aligning to TRBD1. The CDR3 extends over 13 amino acids. Germline V gives CDR1 LNHDA, CDR2 SQIVND (reference sequence). J lost 4 bases, V lost 6 bases, and 3 bases had no gene match. The CDR3 sequence: CASRTGAADTQYF. The CDR3 nucleotides read TGTGCCAGTAGGACAGGGGCAGCAGATACGCAGTATTTT.

V and J are TRBV28 and TRBJ2-3, with D perhaps matching TRBD1 (6 bases). CDR1 and CDR2 (germline): MDHEN, SYDVKM. V was shortened by 2 bases and J by 0 bases, with 12 bases between the two germline ends. The CDR3 is 16 residues long. CDR3 loop: CASSLTQGPSTDTQYF. The CDR3 nucleotides are TGTGCCAGCAGTTTAACACAGGGACCCAGCACAGATACGCAGTATTTT.

This clone was seen only a few times. This chain uses TRBV27 with TRBJ1-6, with D maybe TRBD1 (6 bases). Germline-derived CDR1 and CDR2 are MNHEY and SMNVEV (reference sequence). V lost 7 bases to trimming and J lost 5 bases, with 12 bases between them. The CDR3 sequence is 14 residues long. The CDR3 protein is CASTPAGDNSPLHF. CDR3 nucleotides: TGTGCCAGCACCCCGGCAGGGGATAATTCACCCCTCCACTTT.

The chain links TRBV12-3 or TRBV12-4 to TRBJ1-1; D is undetermined. V lost 3 bases to trimming and J lost 4 bases, with 9 bases between them. This CDR3 region has 13 residues. The CDR3 region is CASSLEGGTEAFF. The CDR3, as DNA: TGTGCCAGCAGTTTGGAGGGAGGCACTGAAGCTTTCTTT.

This clone was counted a few times. This rearrangement joins TRBV19 to TRBJ1-5, with 8 bases fitting TRBD1. Germline assignment: CDR1 LNHDA and CDR2 SQIVND (reference sequence). J gave up 0 bases and V 10 bases, and 8 bases lay outside the gene matches. CDR3 length equals 15 residues. DNA for the CDR3: TGTGCCACCAAATTCGACAGGGGTAGCAATCAGCCCCAGCATTTT. This gives the protein CATKFDRGSNQPQHF.

This chain uses TRBV6-5 with TRBJ1-5; tentatively, D is TRBD1 (6 bases). The CDR3 runs to 14 residues. V was shortened by 7 bases and J by 3 bases, with 13 bases between the two germline ends. Germline values: CDR1 MNHEY, CDR2 SVGAGI. The CDR3 loop is CASNSAGDNQPQHF. The DNA of the CDR3 is TGTGCCAGCAACTCAGCAGGGGACAATCAGCCCCAGCATTTT.

The chain links TRBV6-5 to TRBJ2-7, with D tentatively TRBD1 (6 bases). Germline CDR1 reads MNHEY; CDR2 reads SVGAGI. V lost 6 bases and J 6 bases, leaving 18 bases between the germline ends. There are 14 residues in the CDR3. The CDR3: CASSTRQVQGEQYF. CDR3 DNA: TGTGCCAGCAGCACCAGACAGGTCCAAGGCGAGCAGTACTTC.

The rearrangement links TRBV10-3 to TRBJ1-5, with 10 bases lining up with TRBD1. Germline CDR1 is ENHRY and CDR2 is SYGVKD. The V segment lost 2 bases and the J segment 7 bases; nucleotides outside the gene matches: 11. The CDR3 sequence is 17 residues long. CDR3 amino acids: CAISEATGGPSIQPQHF. The CDR3 DNA reads TGTGCCATCAGTGAGGCGACAGGGGGCCCTTCTATACAGCCCCAGCATTTT.

V is TRBV11-3 and J is TRBJ1-2, with 7 nucleotides matching TRBD1. The trim removed 5 bases at V and 2 bases at J, leaving 5 bases unmatched. The CDR3 has 14 amino acids. CDR1 is SGHNT and CDR2 is YENEEA in the germline V gene. The CDR3 loop is CASSLAQGNYGYTF. The CDR3 DNA follows: TGTGCCAGCAGCCTCGCACAGGGGAACTATGGCTACACCTTC.